The 22 T cell receptor beta chains reported below all come from one sample, sequenced in a study of T cell responses to AZD1222 COVID-19 vaccine (dated by TCRdb to about 2021). This specimen's time point label, interpreted: baseline before first vaccination. The method behind the library was the immunoSEQ multiplex PCR assay. TCRdb's version of the immuneACCESS table is confined to in-frame rearrangements and falls short of the full clone set. An unresolved V gene accounts for under half of the shortfall where checked; the remainder is of unknown origin. This sample has about 94,000 clones in its table, and nearly 90% of those were observed once. Roughly 13% of the sample comes from the top ten. The starting material was peripheral blood, obtained on day 0 of AZD1222 vaccination. The receptors come from an adult in good health.

The table lists this clone with a count of one. The CDR3 sequence is CASRRLGSTDTQYF. CDR3 coding DNA: TGTGCCAGCAGACGCCTAGGGAGCACAGATACGCAGTATTTT. This chain connects TRBV27 to TRBJ2-3, with D hard to call. The CDR3 has 14 residues. CDR1 is MNHEY and CDR2 is SMNVEV in the germline V gene (reference sequence). V lost 6 bases, J lost 0 bases, and 10 bases lay in between.

V is TRBV9 and J is TRBJ1-4, with a weak D call TRBD1 (6 bases). Germline CDR1 SGDLS, CDR2 YYNGEE. V shed 0 bases and J shed 5 bases, with 14 bases lying between them. The CDR3 length is 16 residues. The CDR3 coding sequence is TGTGCCAGCAGCGTAGCTGGGCGGGGGGCAAATGAAAAACTGTTTTTT. It specifies CASSVAGRGANEKLFF.

The chain uses TRBV3-1 (or the pseudogene TRBV3-2) and TRBJ2-1; D possibly corresponds to TRBD2 (5 bases). Trimming removed 4 bases at V and 6 bases at J, with 13 bases between. CDR1 is LGHDT, CDR2 YNNKEL, per germline (reference sequence). This CDR3 contains 14 residues. This CDR3 is CASSRRSRGNEQFF. The CDR3 region has the DNA TGTGCCAGCAGCCGCAGGTCCCGGGGCAATGAGCAGTTCTTC.

This chain uses TRBV11-3 with TRBJ1-3, with D uncertain. V lost 4 bases and J lost 0, with 4 bases in between. Germline loops: CDR1 SGHNT, CDR2 YENEEA. This CDR3 comprises 13 residues. DNA of the CDR3: TGTGCCAGCAGCTGGAACTCTGGAAACACCATATATTTT. Translated, it gives CASSWNSGNTIYF.

The chain is built from TRBV7-2 and TRBJ1-1; 8 positions match TRBD1. Germline values: CDR1 SGHTA, CDR2 FQGNSA. J gave up 1 base and V 1 base, and 2 bases lay outside the gene matches. The CDR3 is made up of 15 amino acids. The CDR3 spells CASSLDGQGNTEAFF. For the CDR3, the DNA is TGTGCCAGCAGCTTAGATGGACAGGGGAACACTGAAGCTTTCTTT.

The chain links TRBV28 to TRBJ2-3; 7 positions match TRBD2. V was pared by 6 bases and J by 3 bases, with 9 bases of the junction left unmatched. This CDR3 has 15 residues. CDR1 and CDR2 (germline): MDHEN, SYDVKM. CDR3 in amino acids: CASSLNGGGTDTQYF. CDR3 nucleotide sequence: TGTGCCAGCAGCCTTAATGGGGGGGGGACAGATACGCAGTATTTT.

The gene calls are TRBV18 and TRBJ2-3, with 9 nucleotides matching TRBD1. With 2 bases clipped from V and 5 bases from J, the junction kept 5 bases outside the gene matches. The CDR3 contains 15 residues. Germline CDR1 reads KGHSH; CDR2 reads LQKENI. CDR3 sequence: CASSPEGQGLDTQYF. The CDR3 nucleotides are TGTGCCAGCTCACCAGAAGGACAGGGGTTAGATACGCAGTATTTT.

This chain connects TRBV3-1 (or the pseudogene TRBV3-2) to TRBJ1-2, with D perhaps matching TRBD1 (5 bases). Germline V lookup: CDR1 LGHDT, CDR2 YNNKEL (reference sequence). This CDR3 is built from 14 residues. Trimming shortened V by 0 bases and J by 7 bases, and 12 bases separated the two germline ends. The DNA of the CDR3 is TGTGCCAGCAGCCAAGATCTGGGGCGGTCTGGCTACACCTTC. Translation gives CASSQDLGRSGYTF.

The gene calls are TRBV7-9 and TRBJ2-2; D may be TRBD1 (6 bases). V was trimmed by 5 bases and J by 4 bases, leaving 17 bases between them. The CDR3 extends over 16 amino acids. Per the germline V gene, CDR1 is SEHNR and CDR2 is FQNEAQ (reference sequence). The CDR3 coding sequence is TGTGCCAGCAGCCCGTTGGGGGCCCCGGGCACCGGGGAGCTGTTTTTT. It yields the protein CASSPLGAPGTGELFF.

The chain employs TRBV6-5 and TRBJ1-5; D gene unclear. The CDR3 extends over 11 amino acids. Germline V gene lookup returns CDR1 MNHEY and CDR2 SVGAGI. Trimming left V 7 bases short and J 4 bases short, with 5 bases between. For the CDR3, the DNA is TGTGCCAGCAAAATGAATCAGCCCCAGCATTTT. It is translated as CASKMNQPQHF.

For the CDR3, the DNA is TGTGCCAGCAGTGACTCAGGGGCCTATGGCTACACCTTC. This gives the protein CASSDSGAYGYTF. This chain connects TRBV6-4 to TRBJ1-2; a possible D gene is TRBD1 (5 bases). Germline V CDR1 and CDR2: MRHNA, SNTAGT. This CDR3 spans 13 amino acids. V was trimmed by 0 bases and J by 4 bases, leaving 6 bases between them.

The rearrangement links TRBV9 to TRBJ1-1; the D is unclear. V lost 4 bases and J 1 base, leaving 11 bases between the germline ends. The CDR3 consists of 14 residues. Germline V gene sequence: CDR1 SGDLS, CDR2 YYNGEE. The DNA of the CDR3 is TGTGCCAGCAGCCCCCACGTGACGAACACTGAAGCTTTCTTT. Protein product: CASSPHVTNTEAFF.

The rearrangement links TRBV19 to TRBJ1-5; 8 nucleotides match TRBD1. The CDR3 has 15 amino acids. J gave up 4 bases and V 5 bases, and 7 bases lay outside the gene matches. The germline V gene encodes CDR1 LNHDA and CDR2 SQIVND (reference sequence). The CDR3 loop is CASSQGQGGNQPQHF. CDR3 sequence (DNA): TGTGCCAGTAGTCAAGGACAGGGAGGGAATCAGCCCCAGCATTTT.

CDR3 DNA sequence: TGTGCCACCAGTGAATCTGGGACAGGGAACGAAAAACTGTTTTTT. Protein sequence: CATSESGTGNEKLFF. This rearrangement joins TRBV24-1 to TRBJ1-4; 9 positions agree with TRBD1. The CDR3 is made up of 15 amino acids. V gave up 4 bases and J gave up 8 bases; unmatched junction bases: 7. Germline CDR1 reads KGHDR; CDR2 reads SFDVKD.

The chain uses TRBV5-8 and TRBJ1-1; TRBD1 aligns across 8 bases. CDR3 length equals 13 residues. Germline loops: CDR1 SGHTS, CDR2 YDEGEE. The junction had 3 bases not matched to a gene; V was cut back by 0 bases and J by 8 bases. The CDR3 coding sequence is TGTGCCAGCAGCTTGGGACAGGGGAGAGAAGCTTTCTTT. Its protein is CASSLGQGREAFF.

This chain joins TRBV9 and TRBJ1-1; 9 nucleotides agree with TRBD1. This CDR3 region has 16 residues. The germline V gene encodes CDR1 SGDLS and CDR2 YYNGEE. J lost 6 bases, V lost 0 bases, and 9 bases had no gene match. CDR3 sequence (DNA): TGTGCCAGCAGCGTAGGACCAGGGACAGGGACCTCTGAAGCTTTCTTT. Protein product: CASSVGPGTGTSEAFF.

The J gene is TRBJ1-4, the V gene TRBV9, with 7 bases fitting TRBD1. V lost 0 bases and J lost 4; bases outside the gene matches: 6. The length of the CDR3 is 16 residues. Per the germline V gene, CDR1 is SGDLS and CDR2 is YYNGEE. This CDR3 reads CASSVEAGTVNEKLFF. The CDR3 DNA sequence: TGTGCCAGCAGCGTAGAGGCCGGGACAGTTAATGAAAAACTGTTTTTT.

The gene calls are TRBV7-2 and TRBJ1-4; no clear D. Trimming removed 5 bases from V and 8 bases from J, with 9 bases in between. The CDR3 extends over 12 amino acids. Germline assignment: CDR1 SGHTA and CDR2 FQGNSA. The CDR3 loop is CASSVGREKLFF. The CDR3 region has the DNA TGTGCCAGCAGCGTGGGTAGGGAAAAACTGTTTTTT.

This chain links TRBV7-2 with TRBJ2-3, with D perhaps matching TRBD2 (5 bases). The CDR3 sequence is 13 residues long. V lost 6 bases to trimming and J lost 1 base, with 8 bases between them. Germline values: CDR1 SGHTA, CDR2 FQGNSA. The CDR3: CASRNGGTDTQYF. In DNA form, the CDR3 reads TGTGCCAGCAGAAACGGGGGCACAGATACGCAGTATTTT.

This sequence joins TRBV5-1 and TRBJ2-7, with D perhaps TRBD2 (5 bases). Trimming removed 4 bases at V and 2 bases at J, with 13 bases between. The CDR3 loop spans 14 amino acids. Germline V lookup: CDR1 SGHRS, CDR2 YFSETQ. This CDR3 is CASSLRVPAYEQYF. CDR3 sequence (DNA): TGCGCCAGCAGCCTGAGGGTCCCAGCCTACGAGCAGTACTTC.

The gene calls are TRBV11-2 and TRBJ2-7; TRBD1 matches at 9 bases. The V gene end was trimmed by 2 bases and the J gene end by 1 base; junction bases not matched to a gene: 6. The germline gives CDR1 SGHAT, CDR2 FQNNGV. The CDR3 is 16 residues long. CDR3 residues: CASSLKDRGPSYEQYF. The CDR3 DNA sequence: TGTGCCAGCAGCTTAAAGGACAGGGGCCCTTCCTACGAGCAGTACTTC. The entire variable domain, with the rest obtained from reference TRBV11-2 and TRBJ2-7, is as follows: EAGVAQSPRYKIIEKRQSVAFWCNPISGHATLYWYQQILGQGPKLLIQFQNNGVVDDSQLPKDRFSAERLKGVDSTLKIQPAKLEDSAVYLCASSLKDRGPSYEQYFGPGTRLTVT.

This rearrangement joins TRBV11-2 to TRBJ2-7; TRBD2 might be the D (7 bases). Germline V gene lookup returns CDR1 SGHAT and CDR2 FQNNGV. There are 15 residues in the CDR3. Trimming left V 0 bases short and J 2 bases short, with 11 bases between. CDR3 loop: CASSLEAGHAYEQYF. CDR3 DNA: TGTGCCAGCAGCTTAGAAGCGGGACATGCCTACGAGCAGTACTTC. The full variable domain, in which reference TRBV11-2 and TRBJ2-7 provide the parts outside the CDR3, is EAGVAQSPRYKIIEKRQSVAFWCNPISGHATLYWYQQILGQGPKLLIQFQNNGVVDDSQLPKDRFSAERLKGVDSTLKIQPAKLEDSAVYLCASSLEAGHAYEQYFGPGTRLTVT.